The following is a T cell receptor (beta chain) sequence with its context. The antigen is not known. CDR3 length: 18 residues. The ends were cut back, 0 bases at V and 2 bases at J, with 19 bases in the middle. Germline loops: CDR1 SGHKS, CDR2 YYEKEE (reference sequence). The data were taken from a study of Tregs in tolerant kidney transplant recipients. Sequencing used immunoSEQ multiplex PCR; TCRdb keeps in-frame clones, though not all of them. Of about 81,000 clones listed, roughly 91% are singletons. Study-wide results and limits: Donor-specific Treg expansion exceeded global Treg expansion in tolerant patients, suggesting antigen drive. Nucleotide sequences could not be compared across some patients' samples due to primer changes. Tregs expanded with activated donor B cells seemed most donor-specific.

The nonmyeloablative bone marrow transplants came from related graft donors, with transient mixed chimerism. Unstimulated Tregs (CD4+CD25+CD127-) and CD4+CD25- non-Tregs were sorted from PBMCs. The clonotype was recovered from a human patient who received a combined kidney and bone marrow transplant. The graft donor may have given rise to some T cells. The chain is built from TRBV5-5 and TRBJ2-3, with a weak D call TRBD2 (7 bases). This material consisted of CD4+ T cells from blood (PBMCs), taken 24 months after the transplant. CDR3 bases: TGTGCCAGCAGCTTGGGTGGCGGGAGTGGGGGGGCCACAGATACGCAGTATTTT. Translating it yields CASSLGGGSGGATDTQYF. Supplemented by reference TRBV5-5 and TRBJ2-3, the full variable domain reads DAGVTQSPTHLIKTRGQQVTLRCSPISGHKSVSWYQQVLGQGPQFIFQYYEKEERGRGNFPDRFSARQFPNYSSELNVNALLLGDSALYLCASSLGGGSGGATDTQYFGPGTRLTVL.